The 24 T cell receptor beta chains given below trace back to one sample, sequenced in a study of blood T cells in healthy people across ages. It was with a sample-barcoded 5' primer and a J-beta primer mix that a second PCR of roughly 6 to 11 cycles was run. MiXCR, run by TCRdb on the 5' RACE reads, gives a single entry per CDR3 protein. The table includes about 1.4 million distinct CDR3 sequences, approximately 59% detected once. Sequenced material: blood. These receptors were obtained from a man aged 18 to 30 in good health.

This chain uses TRBV4-1 with TRBJ2-1, with D possibly called TRBD1 or TRBD2 (5 bases each). The CDR3 has 14 residues. V was shortened by 1 base and J by 6 bases, with 10 bases between the two germline ends. CDR1 is MGHRA and CDR2 is YSYEKL in the germline V gene. The CDR3 nucleotides read TGCGCCAGCAGCCAAGGGGGGATTACCAATGAGCAGTTCTTC. Translation gives CASSQGGITNEQFF.

The rearrangement joins TRBV7-9 to TRBJ2-1, with D tentatively TRBD2 (6 bases). Germline V gene sequence: CDR1 SEHNR, CDR2 FQNEAQ (reference sequence). V was pared by 6 bases and J by 9 bases, with 12 bases between. This CDR3 comprises 12 residues. CDR3 nucleotides: TGTGCCAGCAGTCAGACTAGGAGTGAGCAGTTCTTC. The encoded protein is CASSQTRSEQFF.

V is TRBV2 and J is TRBJ2-3, with a weak D call TRBD1 (5 bases). The CDR3 is 15 residues long. Germline V lookup: CDR1 SNHLY, CDR2 FYNNEI. V lost 4 bases and J lost 3, with 14 bases in between. The CDR3 sequence is CASSAETAITDTQYF. Here the CDR3 DNA reads TGTGCCAGCAGTGCCGAGACAGCTATTACAGATACGCAGTATTTT.

In its sample, this clonotype was seen a few times. This rearrangement joins TRBV12-5 to TRBJ2-1, with D possibly TRBD1 on 6 matching bases. CDR1 and CDR2 from the germline V gene are LGHNT and FRNRAP. With 6 bases removed from V and 4 bases from J, the gap between germline ends came to 10 bases. The CDR3 is 13 amino acids. In nucleotides, the CDR3 is TGTGCTAGTGGCCCGGACAGTTACAATGAGCAGTTCTTC. This gives the protein CASGPDSYNEQFF.

There are a few counts of this clonotype. J is TRBJ2-2 and V is TRBV2, with D hard to call. Germline V gene data show CDR1 as SNHLY and CDR2 as FYNNEI. V was pared by 7 bases and J by 2 bases, with 11 bases between. The length of the CDR3 is 14 residues. The CDR3 region has the DNA TGTGCCAGCATACGTTCCCAAAACACCGGGGAGCTGTTTTTT. Translating it yields CASIRSQNTGELFF.

This clonotype was found a few times. The chain is built from TRBV6-5 and TRBJ1-6; maybe TRBD1 (5 bases). V lost 5 bases to trimming and J lost 10 bases, with 21 bases between them. The CDR3 runs 16 residues. Germline V gene sequence: CDR1 MNHEY, CDR2 SVGAGI. The CDR3 DNA follows: TGTGCCAGCAGTCCACCTGGGGGGGTCGGAAACTCACCCCTCCACTTT. Its translation: CASSPPGGVGNSPLHF.

The V and J genes are TRBV5-1 and TRBJ1-4; 7 positions match TRBD1. This CDR3 has 17 amino acids. Germline V gene sequence: CDR1 SGHRS, CDR2 YFSETQ. The trim removed 4 bases at V and 7 bases at J, leaving 16 bases unmatched. The CDR3 region has the DNA TGCGCCAGCAGCGAGCAACCGAGGGGGCGCGTGAGTGAAAAACTGTTTTTT. Translation: CASSEQPRGRVSEKLFF.

The chain recombines TRBV5-1 with TRBJ2-7; D unclear. Germline CDR1 is SGHRS and CDR2 is YFSETQ. The CDR3 sequence is 14 residues long. Trimming left V 3 bases short and J 3 bases short, with 13 bases between. CDR3 amino acids: CASSWTGANYEQYF. CDR3 DNA: TGCGCCAGCAGCTGGACCGGCGCTAACTACGAGCAGTACTTC. Variable domain in full (rest from reference TRBV5-1 and TRBJ2-7): KAGVTQTPRYLIKTRGQQVTLSCSPISGHRSVSWYQQTPGQGLQFLFEYFSETQRNKGNFPGRFSGRQFSNSRSEMNVSTLELGDSALYLCASSWTGANYEQYFGPGTRLTVT.

This clonotype was seen only a few times. V usage is TRBV5-6 and J usage is TRBJ2-3; D is undetermined. CDR1 is SGHDT, CDR2 YYEEEE, per germline. The CDR3 length is 13 residues. V lost 5 bases, J lost 5 bases, and 12 bases lay in between. The CDR3 DNA is TGTGCCAGCAGGACTTTGGGGATAGATACGCAGTATTTT. As protein: CASRTLGIDTQYF. Variable domain in full (rest from reference TRBV5-6 and TRBJ2-3): DAGVTQSPTHLIKTRGQQVTLRCSPKSGHDTVSWYQQALGQGPQFIFQYYEEEERQRGNFPDRFSGHQFPNYSSELNVNALLLGDSALYLCASRTLGIDTQYFGPGTRLTVL.

This clonotype appeared a few times. The V call is TRBV11-2, the J call TRBJ2-1, with D maybe TRBD2 (6 bases). CDR1 SGHAT and CDR2 FQNNGV come from the germline V gene. The CDR3 has 15 amino acids. V lost 4 bases and J lost 4, with 14 bases in between. In nucleotides, the CDR3 is TGTGCCAGCAGCTCCCGGGTAGCGGAATACAATGAGCAGTTCTTC. It specifies CASSSRVAEYNEQFF. The whole variable domain, remainder taken from reference TRBV11-2 and TRBJ2-1, is EAGVAQSPRYKIIEKRQSVAFWCNPISGHATLYWYQQILGQGPKLLIQFQNNGVVDDSQLPKDRFSAERLKGVDSTLKIQPAKLEDSAVYLCASSSRVAEYNEQFFGPGTRLTVL.

This sequence joins TRBV5-1 and TRBJ2-5, with 8 nucleotides matching TRBD2. Germline V gene data show CDR1 as SGHRS and CDR2 as YFSETQ. This CDR3 has 14 residues. J lost 1 base, V lost 6 bases, and 5 bases had no gene match. CDR3 coding DNA: TGCGCCAGCAATGCGGGGGGACTCCAAGAGACCCAGTACTTC. This sequence encodes CASNAGGLQETQYF.

V is TRBV6-5 and J is TRBJ2-5; no clear D. The J call may be in error: the DNA end matches TRBJ2-7 better. From germline, CDR1 is MNHEY and CDR2 SVGAGI. CDR3 size: 11 residues. CDR3 nucleotides: TGTGCCAGCAGTGTCGGCAGCGAGCAGTACTTC. It translates to CASSVGSEQYF.

The chain combines TRBV20-1 with TRBJ1-4; possibly TRBD1 for D (6 bases). Trimming removed 0 bases at V and 7 bases at J, with 15 bases between. This CDR3 comprises 15 residues. Germline lookup yields CDR1 DFQATT and CDR2 SNEGSKA (reference sequence). As DNA, the CDR3 is TGCAGTGCTAGAGATCGGGGGCGCATCGGTGAAAAACTGTTTTTT. Amino acid sequence: CSARDRGRIGEKLFF.

In this sample, this clonotype turned up once. The CDR3 loop reads CASSLDSLVVTEAFF. The CDR3 DNA sequence: TGTGCCAGCAGTCTTGACAGCCTCGTGGTCACTGAAGCTTTCTTT. The genes are TRBV2 and TRBJ1-1; weak D call: TRBD1 (5 bases). Germline V gene sequence: CDR1 SNHLY, CDR2 FYNNEI. Trimming pared 5 bases from V and 4 bases from J, leaving 17 bases between. The CDR3 is made up of 15 amino acids.

A few counts support this clonotype. The chain combines TRBV4-1 with TRBJ2-5, with D tentatively TRBD1 or TRBD2 (5 bases each). The V end lost 1 base, the J end lost 0 bases, and 12 bases lay between the germline ends. The CDR3 is 16 residues long. Germline lookup yields CDR1 MGHRA and CDR2 YSYEKL. CDR3 sequence (DNA): TGCGCCAGCAGCCAAGGACCGCCGGGACACCAAGAGACCCAGTACTTC. Its protein product is CASSQGPPGHQETQYF.

The chain combines TRBV6-6 with TRBJ2-5; the D gene could be TRBD1 or TRBD2 (5 bases each). CDR3 length equals 13 residues. The V end lost 1 base, the J end lost 5 bases, and 8 bases lay between the germline ends. Germline V lookup: CDR1 MNHNY, CDR2 SVGAGI (reference sequence). CDR3 loop: CASSYWGMETQYF. The CDR3, as DNA: TGTGCCAGCAGTTACTGGGGGATGGAGACCCAGTACTTC.

The chain couples TRBV2 to TRBJ1-5; 7 bases match TRBD1. The V gene end was trimmed by 4 bases and the J gene end by 0 bases; junction bases not matched to a gene: 3. Germline values: CDR1 SNHLY, CDR2 FYNNEI. The CDR3 sequence is 15 residues long. Here the CDR3 reads CASSGDRYSNQPQHF. The CDR3 DNA sequence: TGTGCCAGCAGTGGGGACAGATATAGCAATCAGCCCCAGCATTTT. Full variable domain (rest looked up from reference TRBV2 and TRBJ1-5): EPEVTQTPSHQVTQMGQEVILRCVPISNHLYFYWYRQILGQKVEFLVSFYNNEISEKSEIFDDQFSVERPDGSNFTLKIRSTKLEDSAMYFCASSGDRYSNQPQHFGDGTRLSIL.

The chain is built from TRBV29-1 and TRBJ2-3; perhaps TRBD1 as D (5 bases). In germline, CDR1 is SQVTM, CDR2 ANQGSEA. Trimming pared 3 bases from V and 2 bases from J, leaving 12 bases between. CDR3 length: 14 residues. The CDR3 coding sequence is TGCAGCGTTGATGGTGGGGCCGACACAGATACGCAGTATTTT. It codes for CSVDGGADTDTQYF.

V is TRBV7-6 and J is TRBJ2-5, with TRBD2 as a possible D gene (6 bases). V gave up 5 bases and J gave up 5 bases, with 21 bases separating them. This CDR3 comprises 16 residues. Germline CDR1 SGHVS, CDR2 FNYEAQ. CDR3 bases: TGTGCCAGCAGCCCTAGACAAAGAGCGGGTGGGGAGACCCAGTACTTC. Translated, it gives CASSPRQRAGGETQYF.

The chain uses TRBV12-3 or TRBV12-4 and TRBJ1-2; D might be TRBD1 (6 bases). CDR3 length equals 15 residues. V was cut by 6 bases and J by 3 bases, with 17 bases left in between. The CDR3 DNA reads TGTGCCAGCAGCCCGGGACAAGGGGGATACTATGGCTACACCTTC. It translates to CASSPGQGGYYGYTF.

This clonotype has only one observation. The gene calls are TRBV29-1 and TRBJ2-3, with 7 positions matching TRBD2. The CDR3 totals 16 residues. Germline lookup yields CDR1 SQVTM and CDR2 ANQGSEA. Trimming removed 7 bases from V and 4 bases from J; junction bases left unmatched: 17. Here the CDR3 DNA reads TGCAGCGCAGAAGTTTCTAGCGGACTTCGGGCAGATACGCAGTATTTT. Its translation: CSAEVSSGLRADTQYF.

The chain uses TRBV12-3 or TRBV12-4 and TRBJ2-1; D not resolved. V was shortened by 2 bases and J by 6 bases, with 14 bases between the two germline ends. The CDR3 loop spans 15 amino acids. The CDR3 sequence: CASSLMEQRFNEQFF. CDR3 nucleotide sequence: TGTGCCAGCAGTTTAATGGAGCAGCGATTCAATGAGCAGTTCTTC.

This clonotype has a single count. The chain uses TRBV27 and TRBJ2-6; 9 bases line up with TRBD1. The germline gives CDR1 MNHEY, CDR2 SMNVEV (reference sequence). Losses at the gene ends were 4 bases for V and 4 bases for J; bases not matched to a gene: 11. The CDR3 spans 18 residues. CDR3 DNA: TGTGCCAGCAGTTCGATACCGGGACAGGGTGTAGGGGCCAACGTCCTGACTTTC. Its translation: CASSSIPGQGVGANVLTF.

The chain recombines TRBV6-2 or TRBV6-3 with TRBJ2-3; 12 bases line up with TRBD2. V shed 8 bases and J 6 bases; nucleotides not matched to a gene: 12. Germline lookup yields CDR1 MNHEY and CDR2 SVGEGT. The CDR3 runs 16 residues. The CDR3: CASGTRLAGVSDTQYF. The CDR3 nucleotides read TGTGCCAGCGGGACCAGACTAGCGGGAGTGTCGGATACGCAGTATTTT.